This T cell receptor beta chain was sequenced in a study of post-analysis software for immune sequencing data. Study-wide results and caveats: Comparison with controls showed significantly lower normalized Chao1 diversity in multiple sclerosis patients. The study found TRBV5-6, TRBV5-1 and TRBV20-1 among five TRBV segments more frequent in patients than controls. Those samples that were prepared in the same batch co-clustered strongly by F measure.

From germline, CDR1 is SNHLY and CDR2 FYNNEI. The CDR3 is made up of 15 amino acids. The V gene lost 2 bases and the J gene lost 6 bases, with 16 bases spanning the gap. Unique molecular identifiers were present in the TCR beta cDNA libraries. In TCRdb, the PCR reads were re-called with MiXCR into one record per CDR3 protein. The table shows some 700,000 distinct CDR3 sequences, with 59% occurring only once. As concerns this clonotype: Its cognate antigen is unknown.

The V gene is TRBV2, the J gene TRBJ1-2, with unresolved D. Sequencing was carried out using blood. This TCR was sampled from a girl aged 2-10 years with multiple sclerosis. This chain's CDR3 is CASSERVGRRDGYTF. The CDR3 nucleotides read TGTGCCAGCAGTGAACGAGTGGGTAGGAGGGATGGCTACACCTTC.